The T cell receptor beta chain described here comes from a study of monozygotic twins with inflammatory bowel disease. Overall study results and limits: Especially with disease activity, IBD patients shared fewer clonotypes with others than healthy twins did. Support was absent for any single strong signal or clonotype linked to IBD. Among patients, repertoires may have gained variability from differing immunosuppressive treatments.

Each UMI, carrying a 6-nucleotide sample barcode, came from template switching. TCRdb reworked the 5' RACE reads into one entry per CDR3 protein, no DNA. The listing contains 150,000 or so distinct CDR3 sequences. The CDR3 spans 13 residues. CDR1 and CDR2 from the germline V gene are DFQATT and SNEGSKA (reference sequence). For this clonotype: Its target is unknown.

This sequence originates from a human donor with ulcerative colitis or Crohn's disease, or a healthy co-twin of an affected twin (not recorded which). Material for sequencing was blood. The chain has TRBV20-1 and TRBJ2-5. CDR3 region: CSARQDPQETQYF.